This TCR beta chain appears in the sequencing data of a study of blood T cell repertoires in COVID-19. For the study at large: Donors in the United States, Italy and Spain gave samples during acute or convalescent COVID-19.

Looked up from germline, CDR1 is SGHRS and CDR2 is YFSETQ. Trimming took off 0 bases at V and 4 bases at J, with 14 bases between the two ends. The CDR3 is 16 residues long. Clones were sequenced by immunoSEQ multiplex PCR, and TCRdb holds only the in-frame ones, with some missing. This table has roughly 110,000 clones, approximately 85% appearing once. The specimen was peripheral blood. The source of this sequence is a woman aged 55-75 years with COVID-19, enrolled during active disease. V and J are TRBV5-1 and TRBJ1-3; D not certain. The CDR3: CASSLAPGNSGNTIYF. The CDR3 DNA is TGCGCCAGCAGCTTGGCCCCGGGAAACTCGGGAAACACCATATATTTT.